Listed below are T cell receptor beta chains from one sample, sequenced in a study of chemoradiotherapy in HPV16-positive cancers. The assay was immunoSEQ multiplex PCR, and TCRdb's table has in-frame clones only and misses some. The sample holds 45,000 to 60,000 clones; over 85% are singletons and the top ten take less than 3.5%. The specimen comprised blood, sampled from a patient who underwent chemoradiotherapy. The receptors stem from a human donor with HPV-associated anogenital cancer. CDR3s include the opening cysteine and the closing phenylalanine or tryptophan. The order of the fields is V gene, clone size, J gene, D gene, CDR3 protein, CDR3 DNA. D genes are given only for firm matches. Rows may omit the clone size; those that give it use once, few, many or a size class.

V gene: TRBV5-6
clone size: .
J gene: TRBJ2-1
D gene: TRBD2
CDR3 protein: CASSWAGTSGNEQFF
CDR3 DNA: TGTGCCAGCAGCTGGGCCGGGACTAGCGGTAATGAGCAGTTCTTC

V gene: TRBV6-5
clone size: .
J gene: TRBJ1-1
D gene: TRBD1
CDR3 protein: CASSTTQGVGTEAFF
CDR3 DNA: TGTGCCAGCAGTACTACACAGGGGGTCGGCACTGAAGCTTTCTTT

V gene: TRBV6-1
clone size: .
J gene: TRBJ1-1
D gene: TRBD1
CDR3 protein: CASSPRTGLNTEAFF
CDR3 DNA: TGTGCCAGCAGTCCTCGGACAGGGTTGAACACTGAAGCTTTCTTT

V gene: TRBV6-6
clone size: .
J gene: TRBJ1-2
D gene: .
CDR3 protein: CASSLGDFMYGYTF
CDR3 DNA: TGTGCCAGCAGTCTAGGGGATTTTATGTATGGCTACACCTTC

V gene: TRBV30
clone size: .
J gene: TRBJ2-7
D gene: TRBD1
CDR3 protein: CAWGSESGQGRKSYEQYF
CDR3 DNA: TGTGCCTGGGGGTCTGAGTCGGGACAGGGGCGAAAATCCTACGAGCAGTACTTC

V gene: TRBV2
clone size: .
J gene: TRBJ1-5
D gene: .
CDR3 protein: CASTETGIQPQHF
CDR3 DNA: TGTGCCAGCACCGAGACCGGAATCCAGCCCCAGCATTTT

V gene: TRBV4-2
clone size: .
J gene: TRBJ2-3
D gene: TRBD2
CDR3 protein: CASSQRGGADTQYF
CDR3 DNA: TGTGCCAGCAGCCAACGGGGGGGGGCAGATACGCAGTATTTT

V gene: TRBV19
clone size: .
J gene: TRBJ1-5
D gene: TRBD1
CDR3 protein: CASSSGGGNQPQHF
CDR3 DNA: TGTGCCAGTAGTTCAGGGGGGGGCAATCAGCCCCAGCATTTT

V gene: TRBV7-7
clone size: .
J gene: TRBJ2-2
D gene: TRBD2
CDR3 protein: CASSLELAAGGPGTGELFF
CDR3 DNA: TGTGCTAGCAGCTTAGAGTTGGCAGCGGGAGGGCCGGGCACCGGGGAGCTGTTTTTT

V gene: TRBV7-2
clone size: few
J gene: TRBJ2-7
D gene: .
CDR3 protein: CASSLAYSGHEQYF
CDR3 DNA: TGTGCCAGCAGCTTAGCGTATAGTGGGCACGAGCAGTACTTC

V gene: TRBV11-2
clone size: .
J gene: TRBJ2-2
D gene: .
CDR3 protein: CASSLGLNTGELFF
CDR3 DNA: TGTGCCAGCAGCTTAGGACTGAACACCGGGGAGCTGTTTTTT

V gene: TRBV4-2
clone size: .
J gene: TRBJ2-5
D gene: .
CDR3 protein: CASSQDGGGGGRETQYF
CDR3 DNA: TGTGCCAGCAGCCAAGATGGCGGCGGAGGGGGTCGGGAGACCCAGTACTTC

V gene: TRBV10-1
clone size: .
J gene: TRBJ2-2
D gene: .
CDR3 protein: CASSAQGSSNTGELFF
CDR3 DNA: TGCGCCAGCAGTGCTCAGGGCAGCTCGAACACCGGGGAGCTGTTTTTT

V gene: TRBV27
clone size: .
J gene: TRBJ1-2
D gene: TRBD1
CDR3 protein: CASSPQGAAGYTF
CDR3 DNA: TGTGCCAGCAGTCCTCAGGGGGCCGCTGGCTACACCTTC

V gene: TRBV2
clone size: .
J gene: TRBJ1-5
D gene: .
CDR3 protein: CASRPWMESNQPQHF
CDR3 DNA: TGTGCCAGCAGACCCTGGATGGAAAGCAATCAGCCCCAGCATTTT

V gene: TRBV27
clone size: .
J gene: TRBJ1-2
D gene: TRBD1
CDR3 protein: CASSSGTGMSYTF
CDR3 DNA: TGTGCCAGCAGTTCGGGGACAGGGATGAGCTACACCTTC

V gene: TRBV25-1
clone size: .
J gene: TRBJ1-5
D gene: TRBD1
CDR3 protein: CASRETGYNQPQHF
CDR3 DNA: TGTGCCAGCAGAGAGACAGGGTATAATCAGCCCCAGCATTTT

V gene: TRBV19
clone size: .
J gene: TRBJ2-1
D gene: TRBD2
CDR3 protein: CASSPSTSGYSSSYNEQFF
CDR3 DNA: TGTGCCAGTAGTCCCTCGACTAGCGGGTACTCTAGCTCCTACAATGAGCAGTTCTTC

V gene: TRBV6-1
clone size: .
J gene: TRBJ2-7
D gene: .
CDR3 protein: CASTREWGRVYEQYF
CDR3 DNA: TGTGCCAGCACCCGGGAGTGGGGCCGGGTTTACGAGCAGTACTTC

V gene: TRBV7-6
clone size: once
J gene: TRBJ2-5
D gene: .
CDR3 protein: CASSLDPVTQYF
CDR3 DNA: TGTGCCAGCAGCTTAGATCCCGTGACCCAGTACTTC

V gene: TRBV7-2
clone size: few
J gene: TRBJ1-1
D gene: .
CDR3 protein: CASSLGPALAGEAFF
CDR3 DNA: TGTGCCAGCAGCTTAGGTCCCGCGTTGGCCGGTGAAGCTTTCTTT

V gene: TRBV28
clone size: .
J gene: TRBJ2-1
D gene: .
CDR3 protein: CASSRFDRIDNEQFF
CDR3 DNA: TGTGCCAGCAGTCGCTTCGACAGGATTGACAATGAGCAGTTCTTC

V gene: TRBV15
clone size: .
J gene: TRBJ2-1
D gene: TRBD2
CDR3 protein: CATSSPYHLAGGTAGQFF
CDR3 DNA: TGTGCCACCAGCAGCCCATACCATCTAGCGGGGGGGACGGCAGGGCAGTTCTTC

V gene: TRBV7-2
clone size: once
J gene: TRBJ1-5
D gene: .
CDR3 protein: CASSLAQGRVNQPQHF
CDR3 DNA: TGTGCCAGCAGCTTGGCCCAGGGCAGAGTCAATCAGCCCCAGCATTTT

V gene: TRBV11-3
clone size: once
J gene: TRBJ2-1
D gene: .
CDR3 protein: CASSFSKGGNEQFF
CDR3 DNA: TGTGCCAGCAGCTTTTCGAAAGGAGGTAATGAGCAGTTCTTC

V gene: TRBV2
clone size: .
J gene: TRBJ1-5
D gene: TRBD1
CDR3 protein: CASSDDRGNQPQHF
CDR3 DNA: TGTGCCAGCAGTGACGACAGGGGAAATCAGCCCCAGCATTTT

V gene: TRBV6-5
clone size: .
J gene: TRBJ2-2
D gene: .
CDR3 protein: CASSYKDPNTGELFF
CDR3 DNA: TGTGCCAGCAGTTATAAGGACCCTAACACCGGGGAGCTGTTTTTT

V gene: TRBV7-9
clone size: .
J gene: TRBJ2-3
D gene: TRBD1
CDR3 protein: CASSSPSGGSTDTQYF
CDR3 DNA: TGTGCCAGCAGCTCCCCCTCAGGGGGTAGCACAGATACGCAGTATTTT

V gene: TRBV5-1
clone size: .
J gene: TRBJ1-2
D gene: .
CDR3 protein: CASSLWGPDYGYTF
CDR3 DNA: TGCGCCAGCAGCTTGTGGGGGCCAGACTATGGCTACACCTTC

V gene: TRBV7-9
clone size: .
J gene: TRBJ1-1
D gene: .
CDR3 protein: CASIFGQNTEAFF
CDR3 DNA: TGTGCCAGCATCTTCGGCCAGAACACTGAAGCTTTCTTT

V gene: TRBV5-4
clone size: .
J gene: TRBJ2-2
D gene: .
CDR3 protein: CASSPGSRDTGELFF
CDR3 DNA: TGTGCCAGCAGTCCTGGCAGTAGGGACACCGGGGAGCTGTTTTTT

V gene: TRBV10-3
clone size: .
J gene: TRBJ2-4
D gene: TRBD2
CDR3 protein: CAISESRGGLAKNIQYF
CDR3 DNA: TGTGCCATCAGTGAGTCTCGGGGAGGGTTAGCCAAAAACATTCAGTACTTC

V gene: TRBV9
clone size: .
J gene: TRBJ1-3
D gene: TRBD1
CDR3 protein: CASSATGARGNTIYF
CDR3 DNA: TGTGCCAGCAGCGCGACAGGGGCGCGGGGAAACACCATATATTTT

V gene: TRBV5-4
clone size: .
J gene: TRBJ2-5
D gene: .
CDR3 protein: CASSPVRRGEETQYF
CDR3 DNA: TGTGCCAGCAGCCCGGTGCGAAGGGGTGAGGAGACCCAGTACTTC

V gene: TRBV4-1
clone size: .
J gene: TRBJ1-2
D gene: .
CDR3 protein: CASSQEGGPSYGYTF
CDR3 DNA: TGCGCCAGCAGCCAAGAAGGAGGACCGTCCTATGGCTACACCTTC